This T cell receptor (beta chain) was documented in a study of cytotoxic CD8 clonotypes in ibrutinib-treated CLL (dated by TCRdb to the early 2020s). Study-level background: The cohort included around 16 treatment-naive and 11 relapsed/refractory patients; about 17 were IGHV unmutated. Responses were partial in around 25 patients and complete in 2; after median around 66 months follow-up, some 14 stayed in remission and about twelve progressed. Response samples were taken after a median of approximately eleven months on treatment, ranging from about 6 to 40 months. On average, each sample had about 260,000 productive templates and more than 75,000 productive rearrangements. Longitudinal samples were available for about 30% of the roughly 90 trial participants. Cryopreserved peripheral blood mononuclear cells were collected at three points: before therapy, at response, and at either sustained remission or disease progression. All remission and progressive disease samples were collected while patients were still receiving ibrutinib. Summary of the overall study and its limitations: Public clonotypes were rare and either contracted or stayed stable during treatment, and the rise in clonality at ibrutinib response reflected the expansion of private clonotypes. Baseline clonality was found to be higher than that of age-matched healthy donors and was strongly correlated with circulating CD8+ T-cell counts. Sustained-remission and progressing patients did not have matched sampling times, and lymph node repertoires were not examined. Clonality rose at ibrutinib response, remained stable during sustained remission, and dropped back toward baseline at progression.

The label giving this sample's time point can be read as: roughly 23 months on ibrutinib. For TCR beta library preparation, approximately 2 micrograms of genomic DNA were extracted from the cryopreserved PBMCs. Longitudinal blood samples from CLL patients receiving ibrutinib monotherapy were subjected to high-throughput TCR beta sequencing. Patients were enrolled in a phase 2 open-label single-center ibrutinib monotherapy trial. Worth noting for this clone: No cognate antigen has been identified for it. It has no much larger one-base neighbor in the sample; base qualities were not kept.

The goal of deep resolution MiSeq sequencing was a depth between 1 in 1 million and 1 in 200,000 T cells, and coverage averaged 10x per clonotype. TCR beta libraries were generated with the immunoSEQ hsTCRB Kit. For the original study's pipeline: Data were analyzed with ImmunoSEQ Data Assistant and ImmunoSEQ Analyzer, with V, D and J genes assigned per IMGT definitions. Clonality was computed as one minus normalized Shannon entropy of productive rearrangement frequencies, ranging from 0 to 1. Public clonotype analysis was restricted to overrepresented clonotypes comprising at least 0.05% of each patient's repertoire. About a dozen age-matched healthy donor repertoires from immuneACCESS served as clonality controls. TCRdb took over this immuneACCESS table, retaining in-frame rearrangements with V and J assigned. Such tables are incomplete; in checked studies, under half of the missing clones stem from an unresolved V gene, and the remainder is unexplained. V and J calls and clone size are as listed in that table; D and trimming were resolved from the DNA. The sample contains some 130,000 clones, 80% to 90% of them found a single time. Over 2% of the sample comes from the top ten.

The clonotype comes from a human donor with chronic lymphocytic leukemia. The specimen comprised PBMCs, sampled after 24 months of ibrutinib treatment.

The sequenced DNA: TGTGCCAGCAGCTTGGGTCTTGCTAGCGGATCGAATGAGCAGTTCTTC. Translated, this is CASSLGLASGSNEQFF. Here the chain combines TRBV5-6 and TRBJ2-1; TRBD2 fits 7 bases in the junction. The CDR1 and CDR2 encoded by the germline V gene are SGHDT and YYEEEE. The CDR3 covers 16 residues, taking in both the cysteine and the phenylalanine. The DNA shown is the 48-base CDR3, in frame from base 1. After removal of 0 bases from V and 7 bases from J, the junction retains 10 bases not matched to a gene.